This entry lists 27 T cell receptor beta chains sequenced from one sample in a study of shared clonotypes between healthy human individuals. Sequencing used immunoSEQ multiplex PCR; TCRdb keeps in-frame clones, though not all of them. This sample has around 1.6 million clones, with 95% to 99% found just once. Sequenced material: naive CD4+ T cells sorted from blood. As for subset: CD45RA+ positively selected. The receptors derive from a man aged 30 to 45 in good health.

The rearrangement uses TRBV6-1 and TRBJ2-7; weak D call: TRBD2 (5 bases). With 2 bases removed from V and 5 bases from J, the gap between germline ends came to 7 bases. Germline CDR1 is MNHNS and CDR2 is SASEGT. CDR3 length: 12 amino acids. In DNA, the CDR3 is TGTGCCAGCAGTGAATTGAGGGACGAGCAGTACTTC. Encoded protein: CASSELRDEQYF.

This clone was detected once. Other DNA sequences within the sample encode an identical CDR3. V gene TRBV18 combines with J gene TRBJ2-1, with D unresolved. The germline gives CDR1 KGHSH, CDR2 LQKENI. The CDR3 has 12 residues. The V end was cut by 3 bases, the J end by 6 bases, with 6 bases between. CDR3 nucleotide sequence: TGTGCCAGCTCACCTGATTCCAATGAGCAGTTCTTC. Protein sequence: CASSPDSNEQFF.

This chain links TRBV7-2 with TRBJ2-7; no reliable D call. This CDR3 is 13 amino acids long. CDR1 and CDR2 from the germline V gene are SGHTA and FQGNSA. The V end was cut by 0 bases, the J end by 4 bases, with 7 bases between. For the CDR3, the DNA is TGTGCCAGCAGCTTAGCGTTCGGGTACGAGCAGTACTTC. Its protein product is CASSLAFGYEQYF.

The chain carries TRBV28 and TRBJ2-7; possibly TRBD2 for D (5 bases). Trimming left V 2 bases short and J 7 bases short, with 12 bases between. The CDR3 loop spans 13 amino acids. Per the germline V gene, CDR1 is MDHEN and CDR2 is SYDVKM. DNA of the CDR3: TGTGCCAGCAGTTTAATGACACCGGGAGAGCAGTACTTC. Its translation is CASSLMTPGEQYF.

This chain connects TRBV7-9 to TRBJ1-1; D is unresolved. The length of the CDR3 is 16 residues. The germline V gene has CDR1 SEHNR and CDR2 FQNEAQ (reference sequence). The ends were cut back, 2 bases at V and 3 bases at J, with 16 bases in the middle. The CDR3 DNA follows: TGTGCCAGCAGCTTACGTTCCGTCAGGAAAGACACTGAAGCTTTCTTT. It yields the protein CASSLRSVRKDTEAFF.

The gene calls are TRBV5-1 and TRBJ2-7; tentative D call: TRBD2 (7 bases). Trimming removed 0 bases at V and 7 bases at J, with 11 bases between. This CDR3 contains 13 residues. Germline CDR1 and CDR2: SGHRS and YFSETQ. Here the CDR3 DNA reads TGCGCCAGCAGCTTGGAGGGGGGGCGAGAGCAGTACTTC. It is translated as CASSLEGGREQYF.

The chain joins TRBV5-1 to TRBJ1-1; no clear D gene. This CDR3 is 17 amino acids long. Trimming stripped 7 bases from V and 1 base from J, with 23 bases between. The V gene's germline CDR1 is SGHRS and CDR2 YFSETQ. The CDR3 spells CASAFWADQISNTEAFF. CDR3 nucleotides: TGCGCCAGCGCTTTCTGGGCAGATCAAATTTCGAACACTGAAGCTTTCTTT.

This clone was observed once. This sequence joins TRBV28 and TRBJ2-7, with a possible D match to TRBD1 (6 bases). Germline assignment: CDR1 MDHEN and CDR2 SYDVKM. V was clipped by 6 bases and J by 6 bases, with 9 bases between them. This CDR3 spans 11 amino acids. Written as DNA, the CDR3 is TGTGCCAGCAGGTCAGGGGTCGAGCAGTACTTC. This encodes CASRSGVEQYF.

CDR3 DNA: TGCAGCGTTGAATACTCGAGGGGATTCTCTGATACGCAGTATTTT. The encoded protein is CSVEYSRGFSDTQYF. V usage is TRBV29-1 and J usage is TRBJ2-3; D is possibly TRBD1 or TRBD2 (5 bases each). The CDR3 has 15 residues. The V gene lost 2 bases and the J gene lost 6 bases, with 18 bases spanning the gap. From germline, CDR1 is SQVTM and CDR2 ANQGSEA.

This sequence joins TRBV5-5 and TRBJ2-3, with D uncertain. Germline V CDR1 and CDR2: SGHKS, YYEKEE (reference sequence). The germline V and J ends were trimmed by 1 base and 3 bases, with 9 bases remaining between them. CDR3 size: 14 residues. In DNA, the CDR3 is TGTGCCAGCAGCTTGAGCAGGAAGACAGATACGCAGTATTTT. This gives the protein CASSLSRKTDTQYF.

Concerning this clone: Other DNA sequences from this sample encode an identical CDR3 as well. This rearrangement joins TRBV28 to TRBJ2-1, with TRBD2 matching over 8 bases. This CDR3 is 14 amino acids long. Germline loops: CDR1 MDHEN, CDR2 SYDVKM. After removal of 2 bases from V and 3 bases from J, the junction contained 0 bases not matched to a gene. The CDR3 sequence is CASSLAGGYNEQFF. The DNA of the CDR3 is TGTGCCAGCAGTTTAGCGGGGGGCTACAATGAGCAGTTCTTC.

The chain has TRBV9 and TRBJ2-7; weak D call: TRBD2 (6 bases). The CDR3 length is 15 residues. The germline V gene has CDR1 SGDLS and CDR2 YYNGEE. V was trimmed by 0 bases and J by 3 bases, leaving 13 bases between them. The CDR3 reads CASSVGNSGNYEQYF. Written as DNA, the CDR3 is TGTGCCAGCAGCGTAGGGAATAGCGGTAACTACGAGCAGTACTTC.

The chain joins TRBV6-6 to TRBJ2-7, with 7 bases aligning to TRBD2. The CDR3 is 15 amino acids. Germline-derived CDR1 and CDR2 are MNHNY and SVGAGI (reference sequence). V was clipped by 2 bases and J by 1 base; unmatched bases: 5. The CDR3 here is CASSYQQGGSYEQYF. The CDR3 coding sequence is TGTGCCAGCAGTTACCAGCAGGGAGGGTCCTACGAGCAGTACTTC.

The chain is built from TRBV7-2 and TRBJ2-7; TRBD1 might be the D (6 bases). The CDR3 contains 15 residues. Germline V gives CDR1 SGHTA, CDR2 FQGNSA. Trimming removed 1 base from V and 7 bases from J, with 17 bases in between. The CDR3 is CASSLGQAVQSEQYF. The DNA of the CDR3 is TGTGCCAGCAGCTTAGGACAGGCCGTTCAATCTGAGCAGTACTTC.

This sequence joins TRBV6-1 and TRBJ2-3; the match to TRBD2 covers 10 bases. The V segment lost 4 bases and the J segment 2 bases; nucleotides outside the gene matches: 12. CDR3 length: 18 residues. Germline V gene sequence: CDR1 MNHNS, CDR2 SASEGT. CDR3 sequence reads: CASSVVLAGELLTDTQYF. The DNA of the CDR3 is TGTGCCAGCAGTGTGGTCCTAGCGGGAGAACTTCTCACAGATACGCAGTATTTT.

The V call is TRBV19, the J call TRBJ2-5, with 10 bases that match TRBD1. Germline V gene sequence: CDR1 LNHDA, CDR2 SQIVND (reference sequence). The trim removed 5 bases at V and 2 bases at J, leaving 8 bases unmatched. The CDR3 sequence is 16 residues long. The CDR3 region is CASSVRDRGSQETQYF. As DNA, the CDR3 is TGTGCCAGTAGTGTCCGGGACAGGGGCAGTCAAGAGACCCAGTACTTC.

Written as DNA, the CDR3 is TGCGCCAGCAGCTTGGACCAGAACTATGGCTACACCTTC. It codes for CASSLDQNYGYTF. The chain recombines TRBV5-1 with TRBJ1-2; D is unclear. CDR3 length: 13 residues. Per germline, CDR1 SGHRS and CDR2 YFSETQ. V was trimmed by 0 bases and J by 2 bases, leaving 5 bases between them.

The rearrangement links TRBV7-2 to TRBJ1-1, with D possibly being TRBD1 (6 bases). CDR1 and CDR2 (germline): SGHTA, FQGNSA. V lost 2 bases and J 1 base, leaving 14 bases between the germline ends. The CDR3 sequence is 16 residues long. The DNA for the CDR3 is TGTGCCAGCAGCTTAATGATAGGGACACCGAACACTGAAGCTTTCTTT. The encoded protein is CASSLMIGTPNTEAFF.

The chain joins TRBV7-9 to TRBJ2-6, with D perhaps matching TRBD1 or TRBD2 (6 bases each). Trimming took 1 base from V and 4 from J, leaving 14 bases between them. This CDR3 region has 17 residues. Germline V lookup: CDR1 SEHNR, CDR2 FQNEAQ (reference sequence). The CDR3 bases are TGTGCCAGCAGCTTAGTGACGGGGGCAAGAGGGGCCAACGTCCTGACTTTC. Residues: CASSLVTGARGANVLTF.

The DNA of the CDR3 is TGTGCCAGCAGCTCGGGACAGGGGGCCCGGGAGCAGTACTTC. Translation: CASSSGQGAREQYF. V gene TRBV9 combines with J gene TRBJ2-7, with TRBD1 identical over 12 bases. Per the germline V gene, CDR1 is SGDLS and CDR2 is YYNGEE. Trimming at V came to 4 bases and at J to 7 bases, leaving 6 bases not matched to a gene. This CDR3 contains 14 residues. Together with reference TRBV9 and TRBJ2-7, the CDR3 gives the full variable domain: DSGVTQTPKHLITATGQRVTLRCSPRSGDLSVYWYQQSLDQGLQFLIQYYNGEERAKGNILERFSAQQFPDLHSELNLSSLELGDSALYFCASSSGQGAREQYFGPGTRLTVT.

CDR3 in amino acids: CASKRGAQETQYF. In DNA, the CDR3 is TGTGCCAGCAAGAGGGGGGCACAAGAGACCCAGTACTTC. The chain links TRBV6-5 to TRBJ2-5; TRBD1 or TRBD2 may be the D gene (6 bases each). This CDR3 comprises 13 residues. V was shortened by 7 bases and J by 2 bases, with 11 bases between the two germline ends. CDR1 and CDR2 (germline): MNHEY, SVGAGI.

The rearrangement links TRBV27 to TRBJ2-7, with 9 nucleotides matching TRBD1. The CDR3 has 15 residues. V was clipped by 4 bases and J by 1 base; unmatched bases: 5. Per the germline V gene, CDR1 is MNHEY and CDR2 is SMNVEV (reference sequence). The CDR3 region is CASSSGQGFSYEQYF. In DNA, the CDR3 is TGTGCCAGCAGTTCGGGACAGGGCTTTTCCTACGAGCAGTACTTC.

CDR3 sequence: CASTPGFDDFWGYTF. DNA of the CDR3: TGCGCCAGCACTCCAGGGTTTGATGACTTTTGGGGCTACACCTTC. V is TRBV4-1 and J is TRBJ1-2; a possible D gene is TRBD1 (5 bases). The CDR3 extends over 15 amino acids. Trimming removed 7 bases at V and 8 bases at J, with 23 bases between. The germline CDR1 and CDR2 sequences are MGHRA and YSYEKL.

The rearrangement links TRBV6-6 to TRBJ2-2; D unclear. The germline CDR1 and CDR2 sequences are MNHNY and SVGAGI (reference sequence). The CDR3 is made up of 16 amino acids. V was shortened by 3 bases and J by 2 bases, with 13 bases between the two germline ends. This chain's CDR3 is CASSYVGRLNTGELFF. The CDR3 coding sequence is TGTGCCAGCAGTTATGTGGGAAGATTAAACACCGGGGAGCTGTTTTTT.

With regard to this clone: The sample carries other DNA sequences with the same CDR3. The rearrangement links TRBV18 to TRBJ1-5; D not resolved. Between the trimmed V and J ends, which lost 1 base and 0 bases, there was a span of 7 bases. From germline, CDR1 is KGHSH and CDR2 LQKENI. The CDR3 length is 15 residues. The CDR3 coding sequence is TGTGCCAGCTCACCACTCGGAAATAGCAATCAGCCCCAGCATTTT. It specifies CASSPLGNSNQPQHF.

This clone is a singleton in its sample. The chain carries TRBV20-1 and TRBJ2-1; D unclear. Germline V gene lookup returns CDR1 DFQATT and CDR2 SNEGSKA (reference sequence). This CDR3 has 11 amino acids. The ends were cut back, 6 bases at V and 10 bases at J, with 13 bases in the middle. The CDR3 loop is CSAPRRREQFF. The CDR3 DNA reads as TGCAGTGCCCCCCGACGAAGGGAGCAGTTCTTC.

The rearrangement uses TRBV19 and TRBJ1-2, with D possibly matching TRBD1 (5 bases). This CDR3 is built from 17 residues. V was cut by 0 bases and J by 0 bases, with 14 bases left in between. Germline CDR1 is LNHDA and CDR2 is SQIVND (reference sequence). CDR3 in amino acids: CASSIDRFGGTNYGYTF. Written as DNA, the CDR3 is TGTGCCAGTAGTATAGATCGCTTCGGGGGAACTAACTATGGCTACACCTTC.